The clone carrying this T cell receptor (beta chain) appeared a single time. This entry is derived from a study of T cell changes during pregnancy in multiple sclerosis. The V gene's germline CDR1 is GTSNPN and CDR2 SVGIG (reference sequence). This CDR3 spans 13 amino acids. The germline V and J ends were trimmed by 0 bases and 6 bases, with 11 bases remaining between them. Here immunoSEQ multiplex PCR was the method, and the copy in TCRdb shows in-frame clones only, minus some. The sample holds 40,000 to 55,000 clones, around 93% seen once. The TCR was taken from a female donor with multiple sclerosis, enrolled in a pregnancy study. This specimen consisted of CD4+ T cells from peripheral blood mononuclear cells, obtained in the third trimester of pregnancy. The V and J genes are TRBV30 and TRBJ1-2; D might be TRBD1 (5 bases). The CDR3 DNA reads TGTGCCTGGAGTGTACAGGCCGTTGATGGCTACACCTTC. It encodes CAWSVQAVDGYTF.